Given below is one T cell receptor beta chain in context. Its specificity is unknown. This record comes from a study of ipilimumab plus nivolumab after autologous stem cell transplantation. Study-level information: Patients received a median of about five ipilimumab and roughly 8 nivolumab doses. Regarding the study as a whole: TCR repertoire, Treg phenotype and gut microbiota reportedly support more study of this approach.

Checkpoint therapy with ipilimumab 1 mg/kg began 14 to 28 days after transplant. Produced via immunoSEQ multiplex PCR; TCRdb's table is partial and in-frame only. The table shows 1,700 or so clones, with roughly 86% occurring only once. The sequencing used PBMCs, collected in a trial of ipilimumab plus nivolumab as post-transplant consolidation. This sequence originates from a male donor with multiple myeloma.

The CDR3 DNA sequence: TGTGCCAGCAGTGAGAGATCCAACTACGAGCAGTACTTC. Translation gives CASSERSNYEQYF. The chain carries TRBV6-1 and TRBJ2-7, with unresolved D. Trimming took 3 bases from V and 3 from J, leaving 9 bases between them. CDR3 size: 13 residues. From germline, CDR1 is MNHNS and CDR2 SASEGT.